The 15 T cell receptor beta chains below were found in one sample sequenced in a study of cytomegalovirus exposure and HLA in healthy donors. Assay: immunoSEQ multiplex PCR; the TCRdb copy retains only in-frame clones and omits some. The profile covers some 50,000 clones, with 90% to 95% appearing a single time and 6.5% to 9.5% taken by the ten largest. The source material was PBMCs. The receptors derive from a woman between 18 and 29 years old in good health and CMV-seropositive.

DNA of the CDR3: TGTGCCAGCCTAGCGGGCCTGGCCTACGAGCAGTACTTC. This codes for CASLAGLAYEQYF. This chain uses TRBV6-1 with TRBJ2-7; 8 bases agree with TRBD2. This CDR3 has 13 residues. The V gene end was trimmed by 8 bases and the J gene end by 2 bases; junction bases not matched to a gene: 5. Germline assignment: CDR1 MNHNS and CDR2 SASEGT.

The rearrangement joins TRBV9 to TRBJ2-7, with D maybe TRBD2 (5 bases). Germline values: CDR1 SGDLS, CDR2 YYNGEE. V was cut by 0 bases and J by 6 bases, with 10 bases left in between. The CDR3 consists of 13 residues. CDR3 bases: TGTGCCAGCAGCGTAGATTCGGGGATCGAGCAGTACTTC. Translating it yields CASSVDSGIEQYF.

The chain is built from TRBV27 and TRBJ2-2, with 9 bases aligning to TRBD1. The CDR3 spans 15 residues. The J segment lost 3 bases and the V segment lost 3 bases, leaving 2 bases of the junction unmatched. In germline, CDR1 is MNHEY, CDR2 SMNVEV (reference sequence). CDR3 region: CASSLTGGYTGELFF. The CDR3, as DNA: TGTGCCAGCAGTTTGACAGGGGGTTACACCGGGGAGCTGTTTTTT.

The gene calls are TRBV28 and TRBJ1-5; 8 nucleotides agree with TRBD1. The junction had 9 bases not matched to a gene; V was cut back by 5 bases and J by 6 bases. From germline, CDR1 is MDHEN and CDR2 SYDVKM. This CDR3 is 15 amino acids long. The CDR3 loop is CASSPTTGGSQPQHF. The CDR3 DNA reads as TGTGCCAGCAGTCCGACCACAGGGGGGAGTCAGCCCCAGCATTTT.

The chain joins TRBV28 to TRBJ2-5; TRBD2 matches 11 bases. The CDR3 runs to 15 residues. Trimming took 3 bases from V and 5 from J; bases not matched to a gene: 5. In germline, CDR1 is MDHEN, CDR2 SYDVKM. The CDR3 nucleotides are TGTGCCAGCAGTTTTTTAGCGGGAGGGAGGGAGACCCAGTACTTC. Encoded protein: CASSFLAGGRETQYF.

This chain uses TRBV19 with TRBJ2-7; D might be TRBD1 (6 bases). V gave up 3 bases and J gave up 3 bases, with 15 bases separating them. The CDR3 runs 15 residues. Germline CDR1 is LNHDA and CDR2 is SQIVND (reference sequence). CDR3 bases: TGTGCCAGTAGTATGGCCGGGACACCGAACTACGAGCAGTACTTC. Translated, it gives CASSMAGTPNYEQYF.

CDR3 nucleotides: TGTGCCAGCAGTGAAGGGACTAGCGGGGGCTACGAGCAGTACTTC. This codes for CASSEGTSGGYEQYF. This chain links TRBV6-1 with TRBJ2-7; 13 nucleotides line up with TRBD2. Looked up from germline, CDR1 is MNHNS and CDR2 is SASEGT. Trimming removed 1 base from V and 3 bases from J; junction bases left unmatched: 0. This CDR3 has 15 residues.

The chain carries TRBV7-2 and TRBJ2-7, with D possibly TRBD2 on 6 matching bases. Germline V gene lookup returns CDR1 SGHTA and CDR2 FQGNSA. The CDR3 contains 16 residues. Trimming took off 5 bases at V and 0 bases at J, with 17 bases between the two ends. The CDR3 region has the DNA TGTGCCAGCAGCCCGGGCGCGGTCGGGAGCTCCTACGAGCAGTACTTC. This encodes CASSPGAVGSSYEQYF.

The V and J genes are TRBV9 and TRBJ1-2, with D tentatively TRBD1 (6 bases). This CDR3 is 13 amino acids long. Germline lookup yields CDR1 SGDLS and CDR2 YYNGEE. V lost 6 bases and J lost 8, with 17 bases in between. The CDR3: CASTLGGLSGYTF. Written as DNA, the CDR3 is TGTGCCAGCACCCTAGGGGGTCTCAGCGGCTACACCTTC.

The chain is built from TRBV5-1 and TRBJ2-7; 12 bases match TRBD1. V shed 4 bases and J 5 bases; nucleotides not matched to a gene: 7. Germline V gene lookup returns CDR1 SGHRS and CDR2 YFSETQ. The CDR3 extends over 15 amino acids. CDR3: CASSRGQGALDEQYF. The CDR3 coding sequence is TGCGCCAGCAGCAGGGGACAGGGGGCTTTAGACGAGCAGTACTTC. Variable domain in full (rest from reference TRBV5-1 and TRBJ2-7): KAGVTQTPRYLIKTRGQQVTLSCSPISGHRSVSWYQQTPGQGLQFLFEYFSETQRNKGNFPGRFSGRQFSNSRSEMNVSTLELGDSALYLCASSRGQGALDEQYFGPGTRLTVT.

The CDR3 is CASSLGASSYNEQFF. In nucleotides, the CDR3 is TGTGCCAGCAGCTTGGGGGCGAGCTCCTACAATGAGCAGTTCTTC. This rearrangement joins TRBV11-3 to TRBJ2-1, with D possibly being TRBD1 (6 bases). Germline loops: CDR1 SGHNT, CDR2 YENEEA. V lost 3 bases and J lost 0, with 9 bases in between. The CDR3 runs to 15 residues.

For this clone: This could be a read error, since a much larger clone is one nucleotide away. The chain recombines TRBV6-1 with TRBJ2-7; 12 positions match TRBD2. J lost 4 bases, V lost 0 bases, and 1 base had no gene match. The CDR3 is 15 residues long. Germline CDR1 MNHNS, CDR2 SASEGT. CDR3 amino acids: CASSEATSGSYEQYF. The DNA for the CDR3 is TGTGCCAGCAGTGAAGCGACTAGCGGGAGTTACGAGCAGTACTTC.

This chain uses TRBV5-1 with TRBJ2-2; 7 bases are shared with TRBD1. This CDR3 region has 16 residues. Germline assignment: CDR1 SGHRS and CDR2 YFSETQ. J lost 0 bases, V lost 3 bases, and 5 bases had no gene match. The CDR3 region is CASSYDDRANTGELFF. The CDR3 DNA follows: TGCGCCAGCAGCTACGATGACAGGGCGAACACCGGGGAGCTGTTTTTT.

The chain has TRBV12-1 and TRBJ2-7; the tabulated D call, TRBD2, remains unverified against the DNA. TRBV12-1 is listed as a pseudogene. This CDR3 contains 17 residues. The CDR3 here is CASSLRTSGLLSYEQYF. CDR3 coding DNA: TGTGCCAGCAGCTTACGGACTAGCGGGTTACTCTCCTACGAGCAGTACTTC.

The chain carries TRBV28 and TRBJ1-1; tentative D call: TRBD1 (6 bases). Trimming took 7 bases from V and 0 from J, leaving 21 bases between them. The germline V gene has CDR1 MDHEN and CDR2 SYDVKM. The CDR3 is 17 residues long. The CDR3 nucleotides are TGTGCCAGCACTCTACGGGGGGGCGGTGAGGTGAACACTGAAGCTTTCTTT. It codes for CASTLRGGGEVNTEAFF.